A single sample gave rise to the 21 T cell receptor beta chains below, sequenced in a study of graft-versus-host responses after intestinal transplantation. These receptors' antigens are unknown. Profiled with immunoSEQ multiplex PCR; TCRdb holds only in-frame clones, not every one. The sample holds under 100,000 clones; around 84% are singletons and the top ten take approximately 0.88%. This specimen consisted of unstimulated CD4+ T cells sorted from spleen or lymph node cells, obtained before intestinal transplant. These TCRs come from a human donor who received an intestinal transplant.

V and J are TRBV6-5 and TRBJ1-2; TRBD1 aligns across 9 bases. Germline assignment: CDR1 MNHEY and CDR2 SVGAGI. Trimming at V came to 6 bases and at J to 8 bases, leaving 10 bases not matched to a gene. The CDR3 covers 14 residues. CDR3 sequence reads: CASSAFHTGGGYTF. The CDR3 DNA reads TGTGCCAGCAGCGCGTTTCACACAGGGGGCGGCTACACCTTC.

The chain carries TRBV19 and TRBJ1-2, with D possibly TRBD1 on 6 matching bases. Trimming left V 4 bases short and J 4 bases short, with 13 bases between. CDR1 is LNHDA and CDR2 is SQIVND in the germline V gene (reference sequence). This CDR3 spans 14 amino acids. The CDR3 protein is CASSTQQGPYGYTF. The CDR3 nucleotides read TGTGCCAGTAGTACCCAACAGGGTCCCTATGGCTACACCTTC.

Note on this clone: Mismatch with germline at one junction end may stem from a read error. The V call is TRBV6-5, the J call TRBJ2-7; a possible D gene is TRBD1 (6 bases). Per germline, CDR1 MNHEY and CDR2 SVGAGI. The CDR3 is made up of 14 amino acids. The CDR3 region is CASSNSGHNYEQYF. The DNA of the CDR3 is TGTGCCAGCAGTAACTCGGGACACAACTACGAGCAGTACTTC.

The chain employs TRBV28 and TRBJ2-2; the D is unclear. The CDR3 sequence is 13 residues long. V lost 6 bases and J 8 bases, leaving 13 bases between the germline ends. Germline loops: CDR1 MDHEN, CDR2 SYDVKM. CDR3 DNA sequence: TGTGCCAGCAGACCAGGCCTTTGGGGGGAGCTGTTTTTT. This translates into CASRPGLWGELFF.

V gene TRBV18 combines with J gene TRBJ2-3; D is undetermined. Between the trimmed V and J ends, which lost 5 bases and 4 bases, there was a span of 19 bases. Looked up from germline, CDR1 is KGHSH and CDR2 is LQKENI. The CDR3 spans 16 residues. CDR3 in amino acids: CASSFMSSGGADTQYF. The CDR3, as DNA: TGTGCCAGCTCATTCATGTCCTCCGGCGGAGCAGATACGCAGTATTTT.

The CDR3 sequence: CASSFAGKGETQYF. The CDR3 DNA reads as TGCGCCAGCAGCTTTGCAGGGAAGGGGGAGACCCAGTACTTC. J is TRBJ2-5 and V is TRBV5-1; tentative D call: TRBD1 (5 bases). Germline lookup yields CDR1 SGHRS and CDR2 YFSETQ. The CDR3 loop spans 14 amino acids. V lost 2 bases, J lost 5 bases, and 13 bases lay in between.

The chain joins TRBV18 to TRBJ2-5; 7 positions agree with TRBD1. CDR1 is KGHSH and CDR2 is LQKENI in the germline V gene. The V gene end was trimmed by 0 bases and the J gene end by 11 bases; junction bases not matched to a gene: 12. This CDR3 has 15 amino acids. CDR3 loop: CASSPPSGQSAGQYF. The CDR3, as DNA: TGTGCCAGCTCACCACCGTCGGGACAGAGCGCCGGGCAGTACTTC.

This clone was detected only a few times. V gene TRBV4-2 combines with J gene TRBJ2-3, with 13 bases that match TRBD2. Germline values: CDR1 LGHNA, CDR2 YNFKEQ. The CDR3 totals 16 residues. V trimming: 5 bases; J trimming: 5 bases; junction bases outside the gene matches: 7. The CDR3 nucleotides are TGTGCCAGCAGCTTGACTAGCGGGGGGCTGGGAGATACGCAGTATTTT. Amino acid sequence: CASSLTSGGLGDTQYF.

The chain has TRBV6-5 and TRBJ1-3, with D possibly TRBD1 on 5 matching bases. Germline lookup yields CDR1 MNHEY and CDR2 SVGAGI. This CDR3 is built from 15 residues. V was shortened by 5 bases and J by 4 bases, with 15 bases between the two germline ends. The CDR3 is CASSPTPGLGNTIYF. CDR3 in DNA: TGTGCCAGCAGTCCTACACCGGGACTGGGAAACACCATATATTTT.

This clone was observed a single time. J is TRBJ1-1 and V is TRBV11-2; D gene uncertain. Germline CDR1 and CDR2: SGHAT and FQNNGV. There are 14 residues in the CDR3. Trimming took 3 bases from V and 1 from J, leaving 9 bases between them. CDR3 sequence: CASSFDPGNTEAFF. The DNA of the CDR3 is TGTGCCAGCAGCTTCGACCCGGGGAACACTGAAGCTTTCTTT.

This chain connects TRBV28 to TRBJ1-2; 12 bases line up with TRBD1. After removal of 6 bases from V and 3 bases from J, the junction contained 14 bases not matched to a gene. Germline CDR1 reads MDHEN; CDR2 reads SYDVKM. The CDR3 consists of 18 residues. The CDR3 DNA sequence: TGTGCCAGCAGCCCACGGCCGGGACAGGGGGCGCGGGACTATGGCTACACCTTC. Protein sequence: CASSPRPGQGARDYGYTF.

The rearrangement joins TRBV5-4 to TRBJ1-1, with TRBD1 matching 8 bases. This CDR3 has 14 residues. Germline-derived CDR1 and CDR2 are SGHNT and YYREEE (reference sequence). The V and J ends lost 5 bases and 3 bases, in that order; junction bases with no gene match: 6. CDR3: CASSWTGTYTEAFF. CDR3 bases: TGTGCCAGCAGTTGGACAGGGACTTACACTGAAGCTTTCTTT.

V gene TRBV7-9 combines with J gene TRBJ1-4; 8 nucleotides match TRBD1. The trim removed 4 bases at V and 3 bases at J, leaving 4 bases unmatched. Germline V CDR1 and CDR2: SEHNR, FQNEAQ (reference sequence). The length of the CDR3 is 15 residues. CDR3 nucleotides: TGTGCCAGCAGCTACCAGGGGGCCCCTAATGAAAAACTGTTTTTT. Protein: CASSYQGAPNEKLFF.

The chain is built from TRBV7-9 and TRBJ2-7; TRBD1 agrees at 10 bases. J gave up 4 bases and V 5 bases, and 14 bases lay outside the gene matches. This CDR3 region has 17 residues. The V gene's germline CDR1 is SEHNR and CDR2 FQNEAQ (reference sequence). CDR3 loop: CASSRGGPGQGTYEQYF. As DNA, the CDR3 is TGTGCCAGCAGCCGCGGCGGACCGGGACAGGGGACGTACGAGCAGTACTTC.

The V and J genes are TRBV5-1 and TRBJ1-1, with 12 bases fitting TRBD1. Germline V CDR1 and CDR2: SGHRS, YFSETQ. CDR3 length: 16 amino acids. V shed 4 bases and J 0 bases; nucleotides not matched to a gene: 4. DNA of the CDR3: TGCGCCAGCAGCCTGGGACAGGGGGCAATGAACACTGAAGCTTTCTTT. Translating gives CASSLGQGAMNTEAFF.

Only a few counts were recorded for this clone. This chain links TRBV6-5 with TRBJ1-4, with D possibly matching TRBD1 (5 bases). This CDR3 region has 13 residues. Trimming took off 5 bases at V and 3 bases at J, with 7 bases between the two ends. CDR1 is MNHEY, CDR2 SVGAGI, per germline. CDR3 loop: CASSVQANEKLFF. CDR3 bases: TGTGCCAGCAGTGTACAGGCTAATGAAAAACTGTTTTTT.

The chain combines TRBV12-5 with TRBJ2-3; D may be TRBD2 (6 bases). Trimming removed 7 bases at V and 6 bases at J, with 14 bases between. The CDR3 sequence is 13 residues long. Germline loops: CDR1 LGHNT, CDR2 FRNRAP. The CDR3 DNA sequence: TGTGCTAGTGCCCTGGGAGGATCGGATACGCAGTATTTT. It translates to CASALGGSDTQYF.

The V and J genes are TRBV7-9 and TRBJ2-1; 11 nucleotides align to TRBD2. The CDR3 sequence is 15 residues long. J lost 3 bases, V lost 6 bases, and 4 bases had no gene match. Germline values: CDR1 SEHNR, CDR2 FQNEAQ (reference sequence). The DNA for the CDR3 is TGTGCCAGCAGACCGGGACTAGCGGTCTACAATGAGCAGTTCTTC. Its translation is CASRPGLAVYNEQFF.

The chain joins TRBV7-6 to TRBJ2-2; 10 bases are a match to TRBD1. The CDR3 has 15 amino acids. The V gene's germline CDR1 is SGHVS and CDR2 FNYEAQ. V was pared by 11 bases and J by 6 bases, with 12 bases of the junction left unmatched. The CDR3 nucleotides are TGTGCCTCTACTGTGGGACAGGGGCATCCCGGGGAGCTGTTTTTT. Protein: CASTVGQGHPGELFF.

Of note for this clone: One junction end does not reproduce the germline sequence, and a read error may be involved. V usage is TRBV6-1 and J usage is TRBJ1-4; 7 bases align to TRBD1. CDR3 length equals 12 residues. From germline, CDR1 is MNHNS and CDR2 SASEGT. DNA for the CDR3: TGTGCCAGCAGTGAAACAGGGGAAAAAGTGTTTTTT. This encodes CASSETGEKVFF.

This clone was picked up a small number of times. The chain uses TRBV5-1 and TRBJ1-6; possibly TRBD1 for D (6 bases). The CDR3 has 14 residues. Germline V gene lookup returns CDR1 SGHRS and CDR2 YFSETQ. Deletions cut 4 bases from V and 3 bases from J, with 8 bases between. This chain's CDR3 is CASSQDSYNSPLHF. In DNA, the CDR3 is TGCGCCAGCAGCCAGGACAGCTATAATTCACCCCTCCACTTT.